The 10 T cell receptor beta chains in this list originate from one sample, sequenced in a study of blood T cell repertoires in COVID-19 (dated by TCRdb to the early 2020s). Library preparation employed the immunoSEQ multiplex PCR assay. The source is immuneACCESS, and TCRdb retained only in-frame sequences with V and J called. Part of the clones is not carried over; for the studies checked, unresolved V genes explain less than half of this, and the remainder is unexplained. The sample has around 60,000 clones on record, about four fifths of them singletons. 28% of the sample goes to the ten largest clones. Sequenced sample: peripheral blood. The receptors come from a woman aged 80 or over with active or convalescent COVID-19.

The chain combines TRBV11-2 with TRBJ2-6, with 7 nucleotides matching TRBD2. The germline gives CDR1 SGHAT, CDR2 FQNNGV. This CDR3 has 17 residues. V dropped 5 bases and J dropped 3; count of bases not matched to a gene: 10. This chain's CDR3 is CASSPEVAGFGANVLTF. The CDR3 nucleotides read TGTGCCAGCAGCCCCGAGGTAGCGGGTTTTGGGGCCAACGTCCTGACTTTC.

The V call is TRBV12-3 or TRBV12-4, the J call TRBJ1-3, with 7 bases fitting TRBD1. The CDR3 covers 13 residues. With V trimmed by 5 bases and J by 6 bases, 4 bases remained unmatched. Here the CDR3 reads CASSPDRVNTIYF. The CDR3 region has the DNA TGTGCCAGCAGTCCTGACAGGGTAAACACCATATATTTT.

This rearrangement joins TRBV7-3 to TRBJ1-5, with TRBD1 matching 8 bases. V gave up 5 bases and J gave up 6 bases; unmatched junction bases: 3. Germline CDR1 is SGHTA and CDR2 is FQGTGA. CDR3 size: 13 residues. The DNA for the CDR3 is TGTGCCAGCAGCACTACAGGGGGTCAGCCCCAGCATTTT. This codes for CASSTTGGQPQHF.

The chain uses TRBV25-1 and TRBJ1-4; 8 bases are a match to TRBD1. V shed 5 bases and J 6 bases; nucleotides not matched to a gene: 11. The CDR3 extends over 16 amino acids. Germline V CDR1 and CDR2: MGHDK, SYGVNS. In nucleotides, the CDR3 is TGTGCCAGCAGTCCGAATCCAGGACAGGGTTATGAAAAACTGTTTTTT. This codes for CASSPNPGQGYEKLFF. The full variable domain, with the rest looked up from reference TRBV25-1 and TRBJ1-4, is EADIYQTPRYLVIGTGKKITLECSQTMGHDKMYWYQQDPGMELHLIHYSYGVNSTEKGDLSSESTVSRIRTEHFPLTLESARPSHTSQYLCASSPNPGQGYEKLFFGSGTQLSVL.

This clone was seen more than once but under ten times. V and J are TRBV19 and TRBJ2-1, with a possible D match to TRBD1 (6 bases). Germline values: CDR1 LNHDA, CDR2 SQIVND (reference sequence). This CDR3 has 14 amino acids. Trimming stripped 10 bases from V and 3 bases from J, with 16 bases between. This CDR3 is CATAQQGLYNEQFF. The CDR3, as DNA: TGTGCCACCGCGCAGCAGGGGCTCTACAATGAGCAGTTCTTC.

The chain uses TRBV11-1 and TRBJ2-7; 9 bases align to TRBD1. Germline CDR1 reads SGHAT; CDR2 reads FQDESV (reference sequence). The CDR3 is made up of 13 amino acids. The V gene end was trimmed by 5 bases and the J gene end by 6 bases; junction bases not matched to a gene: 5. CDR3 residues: CASSTGTGSEQYF. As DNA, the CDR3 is TGTGCCAGCAGCACCGGGACAGGGAGCGAGCAGTACTTC.

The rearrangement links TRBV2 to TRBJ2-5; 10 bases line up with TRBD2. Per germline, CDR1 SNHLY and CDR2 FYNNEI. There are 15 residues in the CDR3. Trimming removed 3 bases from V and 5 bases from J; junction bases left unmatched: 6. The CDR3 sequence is CASSERISGGETQYF. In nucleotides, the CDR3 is TGTGCCAGCAGTGAGAGGATTAGCGGGGGGGAGACCCAGTACTTC.

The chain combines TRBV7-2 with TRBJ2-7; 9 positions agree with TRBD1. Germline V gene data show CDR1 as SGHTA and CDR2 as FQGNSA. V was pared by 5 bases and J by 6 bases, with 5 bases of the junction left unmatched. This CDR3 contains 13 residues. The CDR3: CASSTRQGGEQYF. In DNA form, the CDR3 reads TGTGCCAGCAGCACGAGACAGGGGGGCGAGCAGTACTTC.

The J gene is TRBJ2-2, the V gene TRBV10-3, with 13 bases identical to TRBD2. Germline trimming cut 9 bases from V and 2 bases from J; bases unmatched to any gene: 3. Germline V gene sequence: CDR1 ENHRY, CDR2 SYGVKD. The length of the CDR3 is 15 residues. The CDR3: CAIGTSGANTGELFF. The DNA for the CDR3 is TGTGCCATAGGGACTAGCGGGGCAAACACCGGGGAGCTGTTTTTT.

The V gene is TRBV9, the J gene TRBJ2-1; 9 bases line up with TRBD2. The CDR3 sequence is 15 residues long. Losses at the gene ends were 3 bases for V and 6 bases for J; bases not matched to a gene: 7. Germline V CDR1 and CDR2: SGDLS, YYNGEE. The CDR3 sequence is CASSASGTSINEQFF. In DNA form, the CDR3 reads TGTGCCAGCAGCGCCTCCGGGACTAGCATCAATGAGCAGTTCTTC.